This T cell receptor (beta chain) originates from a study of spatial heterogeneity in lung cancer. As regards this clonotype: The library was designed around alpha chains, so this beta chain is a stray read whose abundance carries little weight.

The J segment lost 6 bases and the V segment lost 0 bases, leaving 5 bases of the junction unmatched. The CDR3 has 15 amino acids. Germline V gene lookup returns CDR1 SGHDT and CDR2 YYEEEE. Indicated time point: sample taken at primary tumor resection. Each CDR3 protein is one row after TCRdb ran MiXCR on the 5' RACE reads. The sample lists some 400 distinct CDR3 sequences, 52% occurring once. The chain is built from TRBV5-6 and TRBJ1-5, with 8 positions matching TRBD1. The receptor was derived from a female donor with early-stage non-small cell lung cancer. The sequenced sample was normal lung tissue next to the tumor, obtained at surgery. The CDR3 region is CASSLAGQGAQPQHF. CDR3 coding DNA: TGTGCCAGCAGCTTGGCTGGACAGGGCGCTCAGCCCCAGCATTTT.